The rows below give T cell receptor beta chains drawn from one sample of a study of neoadjuvant anti-PD-1 for oral cavity cancer. Clones were read by immunoSEQ multiplex PCR, and TCRdb kept only the in-frame ones, dropping some. The sample holds 20,000 to 25,000 clones, 40% to 50% seen once. The sequencing used tumor tissue, collected after nivolumab (anti-PD-1) treatment. Receptors originate from a person aged 40 to 85 with oral cavity squamous cell carcinoma. Each CDR3 is given with its conserved first and last residue. The order of the fields is D gene, J gene, clone size, V gene, CDR3 protein, CDR3 DNA. D genes are given only for firm matches. Not all rows give a size; the values are once, few, many and, for expanded clones, a class.

>TRBD1|TRBJ1-5|few|TRBV6-5
CASRSGTGYQPQHF
TGTGCCAGCAGGTCCGGGACAGGTTATCAGCCCCAGCATTTT
>TRBD1|TRBJ2-1|-|TRBV12-5
CASGLGLGQATFGQFF
TGTGCTAGTGGTTTGGGCTTGGGACAGGCTACCTTCGGGCAGTTCTTC
>-|TRBJ1-1|-|TRBV6-6
CASSYSRTETEAFF
TGTGCCAGCAGTTACTCGAGGACAGAAACTGAAGCTTTCTTT
>-|TRBJ2-3|-|TRBV5-4
CASSLMGTDTQYF
TGTGCCAGCAGCTTGATGGGGACAGATACGCAGTATTTT
>TRBD1|TRBJ1-2|-|TRBV7-9
CASSPDRTF
TGTGCCAGCAGCCCGGACAGGACCTTC
>-|TRBJ2-7|medium-sized|TRBV10-3
CATGEYEQYF
TGTGCCACAGGGGAGTACGAGCAGTACTTC
>TRBD1|TRBJ2-3|-|TRBV15
CATSRDRGWDTQYF
TGTGCCACCAGCAGAGACAGGGGGTGGGATACGCAGTATTTT
>TRBD1|TRBJ1-2|-|TRBV5-1
CASSLAAGGNYGYTF
TGCGCCAGCAGCTTGGCGGCAGGGGGCAACTATGGCTACACCTTC
>TRBD1|TRBJ1-2|-|TRBV6-1
CASSKGQGPYGYTF
TGTGCCAGCAGTAAGGGACAGGGACCTTATGGCTACACCTTC
>TRBD1|TRBJ1-5|-|TRBV12-5
CASGFGTGSGPNYSNQPQHF
TGTGCTAGTGGTTTCGGGACAGGGTCCGGACCCAATTATAGCAATCAGCCCCAGCATTTT
>-|TRBJ2-1|few|TRBV7-2
CASSPPGGYNEQFF
TGTGCCAGCAGCCCGCCCGGGGGTTACAATGAGCAGTTCTTC
>TRBD1|TRBJ2-1|many|TRBV29-1
CGSRDRGLNEQFF
TGCGGCTCACGGGACAGGGGTCTAAATGAGCAGTTCTTC
>-|TRBJ1-2|-|TRBV5-1
CASSLRSSGFHFRYGYTF
TGCGCCAGCAGCTTGAGATCGTCGGGTTTCCATTTCCGCTATGGCTACACCTTC
>-|TRBJ1-1|-|TRBV11-3
CASSLGRGATEAFF
TGTGCCAGCAGCTTAGGGCGGGGAGCCACTGAAGCTTTCTTT
>-|TRBJ2-7|-|TRBV6-6
CASSITPPDTFYEQYF
TGTGCCAGCAGCATAACCCCCCCGGACACCTTCTACGAGCAGTACTTC
>-|TRBJ1-1|-|TRBV29-1
CSVPGAAGYMNTEAFF
TGCAGCGTTCCCGGGGCCGCGGGTTATATGAACACTGAAGCTTTCTTT
>-|TRBJ2-7|-|TRBV19
CASSIALAGSSYEQYF
TGTGCCAGTAGTATAGCCTTGGCAGGAAGCTCCTACGAGCAGTACTTC
>-|TRBJ1-5|-|TRBV5-6
CASSSTGPLNQPQHF
TGTGCCAGCAGCTCGACAGGCCCCCTCAATCAGCCCCAGCATTTT